Listed here is a single T cell receptor (beta chain). Its specificity is not known. With 60 Vbeta and 13 Jbeta primers, the PCR was carried out. TCRdb keeps only in-frame clones here, not all; method: immunoSEQ multiplex PCR. The sample's table shows about 200,000 clones. This sample is part of a study of cytomegalovirus exposure and HLA in healthy donors. Germline CDR1 and CDR2: MGHDK and SYGVNS. The V gene lost 6 bases and the J gene lost 0 bases, with 8 bases spanning the gap. The length of the CDR3 is 13 residues. General observations from the study: Later analysis placed DRB1 highest and HLA-C lowest in TCR association rates, which differed by HLA locus.

The sample comprised PBMCs. This sequence joins TRBV25-1 and TRBJ1-1; D uncertain. The TCR was taken from a man between 25 and 39 years old in good health and CMV-seronegative. The CDR3 DNA follows: TGTGCCAGCAGGGTAACTTTGAACACTGAAGCTTTCTTT. Translating gives CASRVTLNTEAFF.